A single sample gave rise to the 16 T cell receptor beta chains below, sequenced in a study of shared clonotypes between healthy human individuals. Generated by immunoSEQ multiplex PCR, the TCRdb table keeps only in-frame clones and is missing some. The sample has 1.4 million to 1.5 million clones; around 97% are singletons. Sequenced: naive CD4+ T cells sorted from blood. The sample's subset: CD45RA+ positively selected. The source is a man under 40 in good health.

The chain has TRBV7-6 and TRBJ2-2; 7 bases line up with TRBD2. V lost 2 bases and J lost 3; bases outside the gene matches: 12. Germline assignment: CDR1 SGHVS and CDR2 FNYEAQ. This CDR3 comprises 18 residues. The CDR3 region is CASSLSVTAGAHTGELFF. The CDR3 nucleotides read TGTGCCAGCAGCTTATCAGTAACTGCGGGAGCACACACCGGGGAGCTGTTTTTT.

The gene calls are TRBV5-6 and TRBJ2-5, with D hard to call. The germline V gene has CDR1 SGHDT and CDR2 YYEEEE. The CDR3 covers 15 residues. Between the trimmed V and J ends, which lost 0 bases and 4 bases, there was a span of 13 bases. CDR3 loop: CASSLGGRTGETQYF. The DNA of the CDR3 is TGTGCCAGCAGCTTGGGGGGTAGAACCGGAGAGACCCAGTACTTC.

The chain joins TRBV29-1 to TRBJ1-3; D ambiguous. V was shortened by 5 bases and J by 0 bases, with 5 bases between the two germline ends. CDR3 length: 12 amino acids. Germline V lookup: CDR1 SQVTM, CDR2 ANQGSEA. CDR3 coding DNA: TGCAGCGTTCGCAGCTCTGGAAACACCATATATTTT. Protein product: CSVRSSGNTIYF.

As DNA, the CDR3 is TGTGCCAGCAGCTCCGACAGGATCGGACTAGTTCGGCAGTTCTTC. It specifies CASSSDRIGLVRQFF. This chain links TRBV7-6 with TRBJ2-1; TRBD2 is a possible D gene (7 bases). The CDR3 sequence is 15 residues long. Germline assignment: CDR1 SGHVS and CDR2 FNYEAQ. V shed 4 bases and J shed 12 bases, with 22 bases lying between them.

The chain combines TRBV19 with TRBJ1-2, with D maybe TRBD1 (6 bases). The V end was cut by 6 bases, the J end by 2 bases, with 19 bases between. The CDR3 has 16 amino acids. Germline CDR1 and CDR2: LNHDA and SQIVND (reference sequence). As DNA, the CDR3 is TGTGCCAGTAGCAGAGTCCGGGGGGCGATCAACTATGGCTACACCTTC. It codes for CASSRVRGAINYGYTF. Full variable domain (missing parts from reference TRBV19 and TRBJ1-2): DGGITQSPKYLFRKEGQNVTLSCEQNLNHDAMYWYRQDPGQGLRLIYYSQIVNDFQKGDIAEGYSVSREKKESFPLTVTSAQKNPTAFYLCASSRVRGAINYGYTFGSGTRLTVV.

This clone appeared once. V gene TRBV27 combines with J gene TRBJ2-1; 10 bases are a match to TRBD2. The junction had 9 bases not matched to a gene; V was cut back by 2 bases and J by 8 bases. Germline V gene data show CDR1 as MNHEY and CDR2 as SMNVEV (reference sequence). The CDR3 totals 16 residues. The CDR3 sequence is CASSLLGLAWGDEQFF. The CDR3 bases are TGTGCCAGCAGTTTACTGGGACTAGCGTGGGGAGATGAGCAGTTCTTC.

The gene calls are TRBV30 and TRBJ2-7; TRBD1 matches at 7 bases. Looked up from germline, CDR1 is GTSNPN and CDR2 is SVGIG (reference sequence). V lost 2 bases and J lost 0; bases outside the gene matches: 7. This CDR3 contains 15 residues. The CDR3 DNA sequence: TGTGCCTGGAGTACAGAGACAGGGAGCTCCTACGAGCAGTACTTC. Translation: CAWSTETGSSYEQYF. The full variable domain, rest sourced from reference TRBV30 and TRBJ2-7, is SQTIHQWPATLVQPVGSPLSLECTVEGTSNPNLYWYRQAAGRGLQLLFYSVGIGQISSEVPQNLSASRPQDRQFILSSKKLLLSDSGFYLCAWSTETGSSYEQYFGPGTRLTVT.

The V gene is TRBV5-1, the J gene TRBJ2-1; 8 positions agree with TRBD2. Germline assignment: CDR1 SGHRS and CDR2 YFSETQ. The CDR3 is 17 residues long. The trim removed 0 bases at V and 7 bases at J, leaving 12 bases unmatched. The CDR3 is CASSLGSGGRPRNEQFF. The CDR3 coding sequence is TGCGCCAGCAGCTTGGGATCGGGCGGGAGGCCCCGGAATGAGCAGTTCTTC.

V usage is TRBV28 and J usage is TRBJ1-5; possibly TRBD1 for D (5 bases). V was trimmed by 5 bases and J by 4 bases, leaving 18 bases between them. Germline V gene lookup returns CDR1 MDHEN and CDR2 SYDVKM. The CDR3 is 16 residues long. The CDR3 DNA follows: TGTGCCAGCAGTCCGAGGGTGGCGGGGGAAAATCAGCCCCAGCATTTT. Its translation is CASSPRVAGENQPQHF.

The gene calls are TRBV7-9 and TRBJ1-1, with TRBD1 matching over 9 bases. CDR3 length: 14 amino acids. The germline CDR1 and CDR2 sequences are SEHNR and FQNEAQ (reference sequence). J was trimmed by 4 bases and V by 6 bases; bases with no gene match: 6. The CDR3: CASSTGGAFTEAFF. CDR3 sequence (DNA): TGTGCCAGCAGTACAGGGGGCGCTTTCACTGAAGCTTTCTTT.

This clone is a singleton in its sample. The chain carries TRBV9 and TRBJ1-3; D unclear. V lost 6 bases to trimming and J lost 0 bases, with 13 bases between them. The CDR3 is 15 residues long. Looked up from germline, CDR1 is SGDLS and CDR2 is YYNGEE. The CDR3 loop is CASNADASSGNTIYF. The DNA of the CDR3 is TGTGCCAGCAACGCCGACGCGTCCTCTGGAAACACCATATATTTT.

The chain uses TRBV2 and TRBJ2-7, with 8 bases that match TRBD1. The CDR3 is 13 amino acids. V lost 6 bases and J lost 6; bases outside the gene matches: 7. Germline V gene lookup returns CDR1 SNHLY and CDR2 FYNNEI. The CDR3 DNA follows: TGTGCCAGCAGCAAAGACAGGGGTAGCGAGCAGTACTTC. Protein: CASSKDRGSEQYF.

The CDR3 loop reads CASSLTGPNIQYF. The CDR3 DNA reads TGTGCCAGCAGCTTGACAGGGCCCAACATTCAGTACTTC. This chain connects TRBV5-6 to TRBJ2-4; D possibly corresponds to TRBD1 (6 bases). The CDR3 is 13 residues long. The V and J ends lost 1 base and 7 bases respectively, with 9 bases between them. CDR1 is SGHDT, CDR2 YYEEEE, per germline.

This clone was recorded only once. The V call is TRBV6-1, the J call TRBJ1-3, with 10 bases aligning to TRBD1. CDR1 MNHNS and CDR2 SASEGT come from the germline V gene. Trimming cost V 4 bases and J 0 bases; bases outside gene matches: 3. This CDR3 comprises 16 residues. This CDR3 reads CASSGQGANSGNTIYF. The CDR3, as DNA: TGTGCCAGCAGTGGACAGGGGGCGAACTCTGGAAACACCATATATTTT.

The chain employs TRBV6-1 and TRBJ1-1, with TRBD1 matching over 9 bases. This CDR3 region has 14 residues. Germline V lookup: CDR1 MNHNS, CDR2 SASEGT. The junction had 5 bases not matched to a gene; V was cut back by 6 bases and J by 3 bases. CDR3 coding DNA: TGTGCCAGCAGGACAGGACAGGGGTACACTGAAGCTTTCTTT. Its protein product is CASRTGQGYTEAFF.

The chain uses TRBV20-1 and TRBJ2-7; D is undetermined. Trimming took off 4 bases at V and 2 bases at J, with 6 bases between the two ends. The CDR3 runs to 11 residues. CDR1 is DFQATT, CDR2 SNEGSKA, per germline (reference sequence). CDR3 bases: TGCAGTGCTAAAGGCCCCTACGAGCAGTACTTC. Its translation: CSAKGPYEQYF.